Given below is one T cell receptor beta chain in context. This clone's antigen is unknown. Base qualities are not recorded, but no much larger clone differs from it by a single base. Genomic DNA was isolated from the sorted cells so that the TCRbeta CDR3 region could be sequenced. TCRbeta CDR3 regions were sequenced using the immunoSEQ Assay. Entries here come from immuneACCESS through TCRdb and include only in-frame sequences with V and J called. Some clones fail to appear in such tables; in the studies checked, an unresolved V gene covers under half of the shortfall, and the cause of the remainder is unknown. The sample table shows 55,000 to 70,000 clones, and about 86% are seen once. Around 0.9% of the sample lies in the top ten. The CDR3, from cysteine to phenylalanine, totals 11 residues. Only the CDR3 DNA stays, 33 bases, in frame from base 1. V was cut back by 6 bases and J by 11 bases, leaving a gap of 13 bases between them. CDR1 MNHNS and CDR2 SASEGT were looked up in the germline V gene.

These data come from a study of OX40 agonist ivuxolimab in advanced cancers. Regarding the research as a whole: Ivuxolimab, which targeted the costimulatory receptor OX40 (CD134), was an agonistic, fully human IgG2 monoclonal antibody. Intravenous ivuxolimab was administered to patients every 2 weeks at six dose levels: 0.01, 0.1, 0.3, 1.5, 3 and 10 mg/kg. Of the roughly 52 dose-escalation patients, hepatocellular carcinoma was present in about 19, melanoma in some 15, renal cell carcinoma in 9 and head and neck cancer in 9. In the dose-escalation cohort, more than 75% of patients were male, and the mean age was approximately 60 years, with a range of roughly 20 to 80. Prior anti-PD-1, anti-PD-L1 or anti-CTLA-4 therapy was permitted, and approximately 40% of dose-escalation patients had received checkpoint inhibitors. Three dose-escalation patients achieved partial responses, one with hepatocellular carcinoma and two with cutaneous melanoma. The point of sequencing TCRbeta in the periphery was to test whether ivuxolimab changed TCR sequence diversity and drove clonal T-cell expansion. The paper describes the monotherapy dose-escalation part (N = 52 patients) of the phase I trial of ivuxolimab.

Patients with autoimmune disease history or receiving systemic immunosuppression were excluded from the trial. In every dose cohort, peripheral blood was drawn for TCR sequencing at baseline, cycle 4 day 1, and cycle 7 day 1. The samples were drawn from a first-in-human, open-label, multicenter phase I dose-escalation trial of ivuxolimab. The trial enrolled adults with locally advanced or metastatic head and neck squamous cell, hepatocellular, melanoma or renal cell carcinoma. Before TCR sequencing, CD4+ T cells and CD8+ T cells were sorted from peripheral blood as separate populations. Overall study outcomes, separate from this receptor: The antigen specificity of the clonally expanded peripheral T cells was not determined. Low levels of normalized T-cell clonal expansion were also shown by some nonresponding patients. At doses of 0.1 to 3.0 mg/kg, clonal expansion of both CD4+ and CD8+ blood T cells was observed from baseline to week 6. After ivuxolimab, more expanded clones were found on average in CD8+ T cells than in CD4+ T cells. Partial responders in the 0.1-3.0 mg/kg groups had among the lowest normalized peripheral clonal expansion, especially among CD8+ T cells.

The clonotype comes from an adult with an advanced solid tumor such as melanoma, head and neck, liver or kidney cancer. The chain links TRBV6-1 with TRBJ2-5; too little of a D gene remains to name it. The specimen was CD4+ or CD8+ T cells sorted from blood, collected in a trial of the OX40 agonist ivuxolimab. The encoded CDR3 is CASSIHPDQYF. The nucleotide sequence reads TGTGCCAGCAGCATTCACCCGGATCAGTACTTC.